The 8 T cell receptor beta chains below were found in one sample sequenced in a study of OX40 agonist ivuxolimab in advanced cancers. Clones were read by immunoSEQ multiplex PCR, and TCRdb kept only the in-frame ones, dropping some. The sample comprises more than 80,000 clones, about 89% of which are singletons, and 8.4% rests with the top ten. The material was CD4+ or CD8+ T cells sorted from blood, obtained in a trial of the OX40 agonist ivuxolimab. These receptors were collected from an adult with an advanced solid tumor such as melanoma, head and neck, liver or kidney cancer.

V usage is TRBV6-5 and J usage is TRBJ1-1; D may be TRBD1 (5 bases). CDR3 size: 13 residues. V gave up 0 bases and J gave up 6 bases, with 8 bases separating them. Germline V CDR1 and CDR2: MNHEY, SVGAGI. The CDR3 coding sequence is TGTGCCAGCAGTTACTCTAAAGGGGCTGAAGCTTTCTTT. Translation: CASSYSKGAEAFF.

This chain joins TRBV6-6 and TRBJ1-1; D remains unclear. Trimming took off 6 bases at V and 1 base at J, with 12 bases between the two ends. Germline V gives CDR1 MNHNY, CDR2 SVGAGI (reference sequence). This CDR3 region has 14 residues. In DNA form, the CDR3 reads TGTGCCAGCAGCTTAGGACCGGGGAACACTGAAGCTTTCTTT. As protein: CASSLGPGNTEAFF.

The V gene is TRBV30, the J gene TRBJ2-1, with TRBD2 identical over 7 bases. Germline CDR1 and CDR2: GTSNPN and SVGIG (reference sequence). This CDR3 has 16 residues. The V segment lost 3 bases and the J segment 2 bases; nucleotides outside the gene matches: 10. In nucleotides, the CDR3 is TGTGCCTGGAGCTGGGGGGGTGCTGGCCCCTACAATGAGCAGTTCTTC. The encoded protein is CAWSWGGAGPYNEQFF. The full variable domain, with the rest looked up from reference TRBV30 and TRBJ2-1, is SQTIHQWPATLVQPVGSPLSLECTVEGTSNPNLYWYRQAAGRGLQLLFYSVGIGQISSEVPQNLSASRPQDRQFILSSKKLLLSDSGFYLCAWSWGGAGPYNEQFFGPGTRLTVL.

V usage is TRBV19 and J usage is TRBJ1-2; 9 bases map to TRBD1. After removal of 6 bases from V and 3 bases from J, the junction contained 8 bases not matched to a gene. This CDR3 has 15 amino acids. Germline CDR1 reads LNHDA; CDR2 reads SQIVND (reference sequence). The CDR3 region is CASRTTGGHHYGYTF. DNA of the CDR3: TGTGCCAGTAGGACGACAGGGGGTCATCACTATGGCTACACCTTC.

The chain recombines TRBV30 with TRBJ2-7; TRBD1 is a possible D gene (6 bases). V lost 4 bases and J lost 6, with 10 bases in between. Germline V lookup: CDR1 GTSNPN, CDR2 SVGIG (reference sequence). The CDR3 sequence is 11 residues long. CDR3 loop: CAWNQGLEQYF. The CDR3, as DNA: TGTGCCTGGAATCAGGGGCTCGAGCAGTACTTC.

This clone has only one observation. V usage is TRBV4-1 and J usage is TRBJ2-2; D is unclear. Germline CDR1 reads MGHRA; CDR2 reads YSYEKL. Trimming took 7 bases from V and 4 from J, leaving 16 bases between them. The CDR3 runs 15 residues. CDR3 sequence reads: CASKGFGSPTGELFF. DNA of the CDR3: TGCGCCAGCAAGGGCTTCGGCTCGCCCACCGGGGAGCTGTTTTTT.

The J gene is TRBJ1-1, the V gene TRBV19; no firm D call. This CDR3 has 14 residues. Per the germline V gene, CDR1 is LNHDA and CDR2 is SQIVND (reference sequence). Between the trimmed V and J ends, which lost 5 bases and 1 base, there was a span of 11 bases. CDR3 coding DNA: TGTGCCAGTAGTGTCCGGGAATGGAACACTGAAGCTTTCTTT. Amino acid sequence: CASSVREWNTEAFF.

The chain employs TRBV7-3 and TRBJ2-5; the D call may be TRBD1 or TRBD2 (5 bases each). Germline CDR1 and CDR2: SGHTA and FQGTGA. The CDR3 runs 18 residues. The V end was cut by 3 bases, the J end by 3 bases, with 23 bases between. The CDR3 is CASSLTAPGTDLKETQYF. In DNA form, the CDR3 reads TGTGCCAGCAGCTTGACTGCCCCTGGGACGGACCTAAAAGAGACCCAGTACTTC.